The next 16 T cell receptor beta chains were all read from a single sample in a study of blood T cell repertoires in COVID-19. Assay: immunoSEQ multiplex PCR; the TCRdb copy retains only in-frame clones and omits some. The sample lists about 120,000 clones; about 90% were seen once. Input material: peripheral blood. The origin of the receptors is a woman aged 70-85 years with acute or convalescent COVID-19.

The chain has TRBV4-1 and TRBJ1-2, with TRBD1 matching over 10 bases. Trimming removed 5 bases from V and 6 bases from J; junction bases left unmatched: 9. The CDR3 sequence is 15 residues long. Germline V gene lookup returns CDR1 MGHRA and CDR2 YSYEKL. DNA of the CDR3: TGCGCCAGCAGCGGCCGGGACAGGGGTCGGCATGGCTACACCTTC. It is translated as CASSGRDRGRHGYTF.

The chain carries TRBV12-3 or TRBV12-4 and TRBJ2-1; tentative D call: TRBD1 (6 bases). This CDR3 has 11 residues. V was clipped by 6 bases and J by 8 bases, with 8 bases between them. The CDR3 DNA is TGTGCCAGCAGACAGGGTTATGAGCAGTTCTTC. This codes for CASRQGYEQFF.

CDR3 in DNA: TGTGCCAGCAGCTCCGGACAGGGGGGTTCACCCCTCCACTTT. Protein product: CASSSGQGGSPLHF. The chain has TRBV7-2 and TRBJ1-6; 10 nucleotides align to TRBD1. The CDR3 contains 14 residues. Trimming at V came to 4 bases and at J to 9 bases, leaving 3 bases not matched to a gene. The V gene's germline CDR1 is SGHTA and CDR2 FQGNSA.

In regard to this clone: Its ends do not fully match the called genes, so a read error is possible. The gene calls are TRBV3-1 (or the pseudogene TRBV3-2) and TRBJ2-3, with 7 bases identical to TRBD2. The CDR3 totals 12 residues. Germline values: CDR1 LGHDT, CDR2 YNNKEL (reference sequence). In nucleotides, the CDR3 is TGTGCCAGCAGCCAAGAGGGAGTCAGCGGGGCTTTT. Its translation is CASSQEGVSGAF.

This clone was observed once. This chain joins TRBV18 and TRBJ1-3; D gene ambiguous. Germline CDR1 KGHSH, CDR2 LQKENI. V gave up 3 bases and J gave up 0 bases, with 15 bases separating them. The CDR3 is made up of 17 amino acids. The CDR3 here is CASSPPSVGVSGNTIYF. The CDR3 coding sequence is TGTGCCAGCTCACCTCCTTCGGTCGGAGTCTCTGGAAACACCATATATTTT.

This clone showed up just once. The rearrangement uses TRBV29-1 and TRBJ1-4, with 9 positions matching TRBD1. V shed 6 bases, J shed 7 bases, and the junction held 6 bases outside the gene matches. This CDR3 contains 13 residues. The germline V gene encodes CDR1 SQVTM and CDR2 ANQGSEA. DNA for the CDR3: TGCAGCGTACCGGGACAGGGAAGTGAAAAACTGTTTTTT. This sequence encodes CSVPGQGSEKLFF.

This chain's CDR3 is CATSDLSGAWDTQYF. CDR3 coding DNA: TGTGCCACCAGTGATTTGAGCGGGGCATGGGATACGCAGTATTTT. The chain employs TRBV24-1 and TRBJ2-3; 7 nucleotides line up with TRBD2. CDR1 and CDR2 (germline): KGHDR, SFDVKD. The CDR3 has 15 amino acids. Trimming removed 0 bases from V and 6 bases from J; junction bases left unmatched: 5.

V is TRBV9 and J is TRBJ2-4; 7 positions match TRBD2. J gave up 2 bases and V 3 bases, and 2 bases lay outside the gene matches. Looked up from germline, CDR1 is SGDLS and CDR2 is YYNGEE. The CDR3 has 14 residues. This chain's CDR3 is CASSAGGPKNIQYF. For the CDR3, the DNA is TGTGCCAGCAGCGCGGGGGGACCCAAAAACATTCAGTACTTC.

This chain joins TRBV5-4 and TRBJ2-1; 7 bases match TRBD1. Trimming at V came to 4 bases and at J to 2 bases, leaving 3 bases not matched to a gene. Germline values: CDR1 SGHNT, CDR2 YYREEE (reference sequence). CDR3 length: 14 amino acids. Written as DNA, the CDR3 is TGTGCCAGCAGCGATGGACAGGCCTACAATGAGCAGTTCTTC. Its translation is CASSDGQAYNEQFF.

The CDR3 DNA is TGCGCCAGCAGCTTGGTAGCCGGACAGGCTTACAATGAGCAGTTCTTC. It encodes CASSLVAGQAYNEQFF. The genes are TRBV5-1 and TRBJ2-1; TRBD1 matches at 7 bases. Germline values: CDR1 SGHRS, CDR2 YFSETQ. V trimming: 0 bases; J trimming: 4 bases; junction bases outside the gene matches: 7. The CDR3 extends over 16 amino acids.

The chain is built from TRBV29-1 and TRBJ2-7; TRBD2 matches at 8 bases. The V gene's germline CDR1 is SQVTM and CDR2 ANQGSEA. The CDR3 has 15 amino acids. J gave up 2 bases and V 0 bases, and 6 bases lay outside the gene matches. The CDR3 loop is CSVEDLRGGTYEQYF. The CDR3 bases are TGCAGCGTTGAAGATCTTCGGGGGGGAACCTACGAGCAGTACTTC.

The gene calls are TRBV12-2 and TRBJ1-1; the table's D call TRBD1 went unverified against the DNA. TRBV12-2 corresponds to a pseudogene. The CDR3 covers 15 residues. For the CDR3, the DNA is TGTGCAAGTCGCGCTACAGACAGCCTGAACACTGAAGCTTTCTTT. Its protein product is CASRATDSLNTEAFF.

The chain links TRBV5-6 to TRBJ1-3; 8 bases agree with TRBD1. Per the germline V gene, CDR1 is SGHDT and CDR2 is YYEEEE. This CDR3 is 14 amino acids long. After removal of 1 base from V and 5 bases from J, the junction contained 2 bases not matched to a gene. The CDR3 reads CASSLQGARNTIYF. The CDR3 DNA sequence: TGTGCCAGCAGCTTGCAGGGGGCGAGAAACACCATATATTTT.

The DNA of the CDR3 is TGTGCCAGCAGGGGGGACTGGGTAGATACGCAGTATTTT. Amino acids: CASRGDWVDTQYF. The chain recombines TRBV6-5 with TRBJ2-3; weak D call: TRBD2 (6 bases). The CDR3 spans 13 residues. V lost 6 bases and J 5 bases, leaving 12 bases between the germline ends. Germline V CDR1 and CDR2: MNHEY, SVGAGI.

The rearrangement uses TRBV19 and TRBJ1-5; no clear D. Between the trimmed V and J ends, which lost 2 bases and 6 bases, there was a span of 8 bases. The CDR3 has 13 residues. CDR1 is LNHDA and CDR2 is SQIVND in the germline V gene (reference sequence). CDR3 loop: CASSIREAQPQHF. For the CDR3, the DNA is TGTGCCAGTAGTATAAGGGAGGCTCAGCCCCAGCATTTT.

The gene calls are TRBV20-1 and TRBJ2-5; the D gene is possibly TRBD1 (6 bases). Trimming removed 3 bases from V and 2 bases from J, with 10 bases in between. From germline, CDR1 is DFQATT and CDR2 SNEGSKA (reference sequence). This CDR3 spans 13 amino acids. The CDR3 region is CSASRTVQETQYF. In DNA form, the CDR3 reads TGCAGTGCTAGTAGGACAGTACAAGAGACCCAGTACTTC.